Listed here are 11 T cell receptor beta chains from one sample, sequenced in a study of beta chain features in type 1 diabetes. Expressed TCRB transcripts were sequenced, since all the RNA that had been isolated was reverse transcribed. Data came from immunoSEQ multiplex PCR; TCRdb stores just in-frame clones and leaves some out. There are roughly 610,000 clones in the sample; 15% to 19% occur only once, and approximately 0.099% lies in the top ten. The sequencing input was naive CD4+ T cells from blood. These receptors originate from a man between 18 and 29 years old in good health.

The CDR3 loop reads CASSEDGYGYTF. The CDR3 region has the DNA TGTGCCAGCAGCGAAGACGGCTATGGCTACACCTTC. J is TRBJ1-2 and V is TRBV7-9; D is undetermined. Germline CDR1 SEHNR, CDR2 FQNEAQ (reference sequence). With 5 bases removed from V and 4 bases from J, the gap between germline ends came to 8 bases. The CDR3 contains 12 residues.

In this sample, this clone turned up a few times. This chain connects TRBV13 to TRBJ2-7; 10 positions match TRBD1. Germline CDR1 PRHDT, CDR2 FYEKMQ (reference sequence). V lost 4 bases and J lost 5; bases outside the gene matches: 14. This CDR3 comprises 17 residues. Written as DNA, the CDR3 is TGTGCCAGCAGCTCTCCCGCCGGGACAGGGGTTTTAGACGAGCAGTACTTC. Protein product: CASSSPAGTGVLDEQYF.

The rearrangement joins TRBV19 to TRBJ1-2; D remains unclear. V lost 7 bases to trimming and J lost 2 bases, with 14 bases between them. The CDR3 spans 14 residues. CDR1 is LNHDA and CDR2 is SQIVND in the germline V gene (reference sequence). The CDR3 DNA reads TGTGCCAGTAATGCTCATACCATCAACTATGGCTACACCTTC. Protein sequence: CASNAHTINYGYTF.

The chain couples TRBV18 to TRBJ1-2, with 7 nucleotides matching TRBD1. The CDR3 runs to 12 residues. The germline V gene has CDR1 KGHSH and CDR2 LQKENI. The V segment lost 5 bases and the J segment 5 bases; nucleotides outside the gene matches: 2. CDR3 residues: CASSTTGYGYTF. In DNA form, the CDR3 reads TGTGCCAGCTCAACGACAGGGTATGGCTACACCTTC.

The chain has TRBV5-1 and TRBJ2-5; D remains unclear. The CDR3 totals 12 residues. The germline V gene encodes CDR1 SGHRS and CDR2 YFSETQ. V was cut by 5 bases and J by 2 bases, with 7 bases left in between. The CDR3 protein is CASRLPQETQYF. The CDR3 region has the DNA TGCGCCAGCAGACTTCCGCAAGAGACCCAGTACTTC.

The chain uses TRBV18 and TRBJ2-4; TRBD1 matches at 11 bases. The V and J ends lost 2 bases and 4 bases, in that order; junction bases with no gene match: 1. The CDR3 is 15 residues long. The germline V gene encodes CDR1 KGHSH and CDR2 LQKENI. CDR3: CASSPGTGGKNIQYF. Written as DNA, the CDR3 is TGTGCCAGCTCACCAGGGACAGGGGGAAAAAACATTCAGTACTTC.

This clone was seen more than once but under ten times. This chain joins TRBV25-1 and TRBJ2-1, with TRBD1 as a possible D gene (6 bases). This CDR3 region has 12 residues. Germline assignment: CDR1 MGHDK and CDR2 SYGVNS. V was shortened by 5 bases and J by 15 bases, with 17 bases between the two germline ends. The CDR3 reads CASSPRGTGWFF. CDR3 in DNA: TGTGCCAGCAGTCCCCGGGGAACAGGGTGGTTCTTC.

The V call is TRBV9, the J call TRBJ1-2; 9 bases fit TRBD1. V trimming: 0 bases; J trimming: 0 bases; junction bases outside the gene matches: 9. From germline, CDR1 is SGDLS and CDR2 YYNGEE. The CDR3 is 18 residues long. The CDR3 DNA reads TGTGCCAGCAGCGTAGGTCCCGGGACAGGGAATCCTAACTATGGCTACACCTTC. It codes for CASSVGPGTGNPNYGYTF.

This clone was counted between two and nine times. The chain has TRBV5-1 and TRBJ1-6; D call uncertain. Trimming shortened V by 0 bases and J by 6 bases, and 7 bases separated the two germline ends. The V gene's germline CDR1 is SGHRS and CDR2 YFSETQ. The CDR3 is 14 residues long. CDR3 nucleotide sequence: TGCGCCAGCAGCTTGGAGACTGCTAATTCACCCCTCCACTTT. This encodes CASSLETANSPLHF.

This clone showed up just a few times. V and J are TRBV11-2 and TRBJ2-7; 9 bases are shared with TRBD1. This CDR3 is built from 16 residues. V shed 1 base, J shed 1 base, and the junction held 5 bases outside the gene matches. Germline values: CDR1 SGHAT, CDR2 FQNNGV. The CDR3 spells CASSLVTGTGSYEQYF. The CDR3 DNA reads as TGTGCCAGCAGCTTAGTAACCGGGACAGGGTCCTACGAGCAGTACTTC.

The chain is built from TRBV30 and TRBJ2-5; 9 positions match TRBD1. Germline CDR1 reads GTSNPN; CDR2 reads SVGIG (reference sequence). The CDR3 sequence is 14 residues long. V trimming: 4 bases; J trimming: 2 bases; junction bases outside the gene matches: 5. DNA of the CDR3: TGTGCCTGGAATGGCGGGACAGGGCAAGAGACCCAGTACTTC. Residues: CAWNGGTGQETQYF. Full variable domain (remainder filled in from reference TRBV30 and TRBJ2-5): SQTIHQWPATLVQPVGSPLSLECTVEGTSNPNLYWYRQAAGRGLQLLFYSVGIGQISSEVPQNLSASRPQDRQFILSSKKLLLSDSGFYLCAWNGGTGQETQYFGPGTRLLVL.